This TCR beta chain was found in a study of T-cell reconstitution after alpha-beta-depleted transplantation in children. Study-wide points: Newly made T cells mostly supplied T-cell counts and diversity one year after transplant.

The CDR3 length is 17 residues. CDR1 is DFQATT, CDR2 SNEGSKA, per germline (reference sequence). Researchers prepared the TCRbeta library using unique molecular identifiers, the study reports. MiXCR, run by TCRdb on the PCR reads, gives a single entry per CDR3 protein. The table lists under 850,000 distinct CDR3 sequences, under 15% of them singletons. This clonotype was counted between two and nine times. Its target is not known. The junction differs from germline at one of its ends, possibly a read error. This receptor was identified in a girl aged 2 to 10 with congenital amegakaryocytic thrombocytopenia, due to receive a stem cell transplant. The sequencing used PBMCs, collected before TCRalphabeta/CD19-depleted stem cell transplant. This chain uses TRBV20-1 with TRBJ2-3; a possible D gene is TRBD2 (6 bases). This chain's CDR3 is CCARPSPGLPFTDTQYF. The CDR3 nucleotides read TGCTGTGCTAGACCATCCCCGGGACTCCCGTTCACAGATACGCAGTATTTT.